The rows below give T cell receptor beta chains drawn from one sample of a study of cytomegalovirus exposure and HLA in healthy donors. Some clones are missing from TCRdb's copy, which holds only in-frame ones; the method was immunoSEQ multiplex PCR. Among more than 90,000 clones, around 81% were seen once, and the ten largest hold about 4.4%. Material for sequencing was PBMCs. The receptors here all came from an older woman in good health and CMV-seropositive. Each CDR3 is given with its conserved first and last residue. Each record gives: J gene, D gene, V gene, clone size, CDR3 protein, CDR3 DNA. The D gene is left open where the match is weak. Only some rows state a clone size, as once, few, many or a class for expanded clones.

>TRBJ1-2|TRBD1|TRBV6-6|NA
CASSYDGTGGSYGYTF
TGTGCCAGCAGTTACGACGGGACAGGGGGAAGTTATGGCTACACCTTC
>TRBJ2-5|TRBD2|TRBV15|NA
CATSGWAGAQETQYF
TGTGCCACCAGCGGGTGGGCGGGAGCCCAAGAGACCCAGTACTTC
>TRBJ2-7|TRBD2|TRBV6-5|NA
CASRPLAGGPHEQYF
TGTGCCAGCAGGCCACTAGCGGGAGGGCCCCACGAGCAGTACTTC
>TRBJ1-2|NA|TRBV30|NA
CAWSRQGFSGYTF
TGTGCCTGGAGTAGGCAGGGTTTTTCTGGCTACACCTTC
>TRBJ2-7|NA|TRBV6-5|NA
CASSYSGLNYEQYF
TGTGCCAGCAGTTACTCGGGACTCAACTACGAGCAGTACTTC
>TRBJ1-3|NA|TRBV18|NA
CASSPQGESGNTIYF
TGTGCCAGCTCACCACAGGGAGAATCTGGAAACACCATATATTTT
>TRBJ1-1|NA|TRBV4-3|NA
CASRLAVDPNTEAFF
TGCGCCAGCAGGCTAGCAGTGGACCCGAACACTGAAGCTTTCTTT
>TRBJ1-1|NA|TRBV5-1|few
CASSDQQGNTEAFF
TGCGCCAGCAGCGACCAACAGGGGAACACTGAAGCTTTCTTT
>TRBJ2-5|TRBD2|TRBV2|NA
CASSERLAGSGETQYF
TGTGCCAGCAGTGAAAGGCTAGCGGGGTCCGGGGAGACCCAGTACTTC
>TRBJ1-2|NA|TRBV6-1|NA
CASSGDRTANYGYTF
TGTGCCAGCAGTGGAGACAGGACAGCTAACTATGGCTACACCTTC
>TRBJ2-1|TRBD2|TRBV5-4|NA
CASSPGRVDPGHEQFF
TGTGCCAGCAGTCCCGGGAGGGTTGACCCAGGGCATGAGCAGTTCTTC
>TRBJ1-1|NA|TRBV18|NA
CASSPGVAEAFF
TGTGCCAGCTCACCCGGGGTAGCTGAAGCTTTCTTT
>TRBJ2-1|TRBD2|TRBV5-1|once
CASSLLAGGPNEQFF
TGCGCCAGCAGCTTACTAGCGGGAGGGCCCAATGAGCAGTTCTTC
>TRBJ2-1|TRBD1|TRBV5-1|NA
CASSSQTGTGGLNNEQFF
TGCGCCAGCAGCAGCCAAACCGGGACAGGGGGCTTGAACAATGAGCAGTTCTTC
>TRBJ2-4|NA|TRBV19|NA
CASSDPTTRLAKNIQYF
TGTGCCAGTAGTGACCCCACTACCCGTCTTGCCAAAAACATTCAGTACTTC
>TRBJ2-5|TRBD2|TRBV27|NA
CASSSGLAGLQETQYF
TGTGCCAGCAGTTCAGGACTAGCGGGACTACAAGAGACCCAGTACTTC
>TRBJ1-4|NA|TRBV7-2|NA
CASSLGGANEKLFF
TGTGCCAGCAGCTTAGGGGGCGCTAATGAAAAACTGTTTTTT
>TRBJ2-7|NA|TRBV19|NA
CASSIVGLQSEQYF
TGTGCCAGTAGTATCGTGGGGCTCCAGAGCGAGCAGTACTTC
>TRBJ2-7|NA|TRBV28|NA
CASSFPENYEQYF
TGTGCCAGCAGTTTCCCGGAGAACTACGAGCAGTACTTC
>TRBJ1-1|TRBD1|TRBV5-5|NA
CASSFPGGAGTEAFF
TGTGCCAGCAGCTTCCCAGGGGGCGCGGGCACTGAAGCTTTCTTT
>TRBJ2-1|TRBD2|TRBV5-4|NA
CASSFAGGNNEQFF
TGTGCCAGCAGCTTTGCGGGAGGGAACAATGAGCAGTTCTTC
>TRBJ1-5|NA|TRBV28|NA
CASQDRWGDQPQHF
TGTGCCAGCCAGGACCGCTGGGGCGATCAGCCCCAGCATTTT
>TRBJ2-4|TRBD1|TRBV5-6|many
CASSSGQGWIGDQYF
TGTGCCAGCAGCAGTGGACAGGGCTGGATTGGGGATCAGTACTTC
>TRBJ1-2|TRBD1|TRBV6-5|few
CASSYRWDSLYGYTF
TGTGCCAGCAGTTATCGTTGGGACAGCTTATATGGCTACACCTTC
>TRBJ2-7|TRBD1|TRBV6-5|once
CASHGGQGANEQYF
TGCGCCAGTCACGGGGGACAGGGGGCCAACGAGCAGTACTTC
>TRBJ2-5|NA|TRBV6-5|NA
CASSYSAATGTQYF
TGTGCCAGCAGTTACTCGGCGGCTACGGGGACCCAGTACTTC
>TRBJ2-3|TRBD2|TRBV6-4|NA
CASSDTGTSGDTQYF
TGTGCCAGCAGTGATACCGGGACTAGCGGAGATACGCAGTATTTT
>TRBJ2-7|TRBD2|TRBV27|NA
CASSREGPTEQYF
TGTGCCAGCAGTCGGGAGGGCCCTACCGAGCAGTACTTC
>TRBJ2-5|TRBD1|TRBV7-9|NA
CASSRTGQETQYF
TGTGCCAGCAGCAGGACAGGGCAAGAGACCCAGTACTTC
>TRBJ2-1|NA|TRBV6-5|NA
CASRARGVSYNEQFF
TGTGCCAGCAGAGCCAGGGGGGTCTCCTACAATGAGCAGTTCTTC
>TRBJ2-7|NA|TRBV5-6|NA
CASSRGMDRRAYEQYF
TGTGCCAGCAGCCGGGGGATGGACAGGAGAGCCTACGAGCAGTACTTC
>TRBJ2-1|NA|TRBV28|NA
CASSSLLGGSSYNEQFF
TGTGCCAGCAGTTCACTACTGGGGGGAAGCTCCTACAATGAGCAGTTCTTC
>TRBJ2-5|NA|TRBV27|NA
CASSFGKTFYF
TGTGCCAGCAGTTTCGGGAAAACATTCTACTTC
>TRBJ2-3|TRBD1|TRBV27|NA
CASSSNRRDRGSDTQYF
TGTGCCAGCAGTTCAAACAGGCGGGACAGGGGTTCAGATACGCAGTATTTT
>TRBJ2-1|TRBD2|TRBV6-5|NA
CASSYSSGRVNEQFF
TGTGCCAGCAGTTACTCTAGCGGGAGGGTCAATGAGCAGTTCTTC
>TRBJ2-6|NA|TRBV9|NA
CASSVGGRGANVLTF
TGTGCCAGCAGCGTAGGGGGGCGTGGGGCCAACGTCCTGACTTTC
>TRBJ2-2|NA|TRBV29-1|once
CSVLDLSGISTGELFF
TGCAGCGTCCTGGATCTATCAGGAATAAGCACCGGGGAGCTGTTTTTT
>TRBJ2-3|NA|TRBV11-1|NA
CASSTANTQYF
TGTGCCAGCAGCACCGCGAATACGCAGTATTTT
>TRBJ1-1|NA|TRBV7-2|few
CASSDAGKMNTEAFF
TGTGCCAGCAGCGACGCAGGGAAAATGAACACTGAAGCTTTCTTT
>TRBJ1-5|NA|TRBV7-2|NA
CASSLYGSQFGNQPQHF
TGTGCCAGCAGCTTATACGGGAGTCAGTTCGGCAATCAGCCCCAGCATTTT
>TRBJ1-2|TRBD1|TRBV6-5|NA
CATRGGHYGYTF
TGTGCCACCAGGGGGGGACACTATGGCTACACCTTC
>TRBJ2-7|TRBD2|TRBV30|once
CAWRKAGGRGEQYF
TGTGCCTGGAGAAAAGCGGGAGGGCGTGGCGAGCAGTACTTC
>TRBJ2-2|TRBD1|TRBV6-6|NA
CASEDRGRLTGELFF
TGTGCCAGCGAAGACAGGGGGCGATTAACCGGGGAGCTGTTTTTT
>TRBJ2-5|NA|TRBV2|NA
CASSLETQYF
TGTGCCAGCAGCTTAGAGACCCAGTACTTC
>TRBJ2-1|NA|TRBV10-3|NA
CAIRGGGGNEQFF
TGTGCCATCAGGGGGGGAGGAGGCAATGAGCAGTTCTTC